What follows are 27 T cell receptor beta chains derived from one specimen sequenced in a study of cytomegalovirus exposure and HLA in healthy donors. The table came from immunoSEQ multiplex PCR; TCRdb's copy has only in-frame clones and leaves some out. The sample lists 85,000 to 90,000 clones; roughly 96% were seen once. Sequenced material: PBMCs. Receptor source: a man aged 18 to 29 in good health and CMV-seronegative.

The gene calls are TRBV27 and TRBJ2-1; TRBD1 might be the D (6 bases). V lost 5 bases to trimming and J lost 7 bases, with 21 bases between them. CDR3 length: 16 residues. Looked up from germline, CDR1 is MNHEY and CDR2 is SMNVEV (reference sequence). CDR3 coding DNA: TGTGCCAGCAGTCCAGGATGGGGTGGGGGCGGTAATGAGCAGTTCTTC. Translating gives CASSPGWGGGGNEQFF.

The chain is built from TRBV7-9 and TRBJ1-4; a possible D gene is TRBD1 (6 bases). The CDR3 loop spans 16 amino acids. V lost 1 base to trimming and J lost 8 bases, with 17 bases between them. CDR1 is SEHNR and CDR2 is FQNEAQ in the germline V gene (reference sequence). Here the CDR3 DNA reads TGTGCCAGCAGCTTAGGACCGTCAGGGGTTGGGGAAAAACTGTTTTTT. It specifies CASSLGPSGVGEKLFF.

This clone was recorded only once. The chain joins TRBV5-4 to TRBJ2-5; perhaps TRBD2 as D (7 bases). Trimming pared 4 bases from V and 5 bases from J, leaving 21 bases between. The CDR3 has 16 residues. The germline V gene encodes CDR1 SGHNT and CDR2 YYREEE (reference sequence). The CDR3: CASSLARRGADETQYF. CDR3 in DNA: TGTGCCAGCAGCCTCGCGCGTCGGGGGGCCGACGAGACCCAGTACTTC.

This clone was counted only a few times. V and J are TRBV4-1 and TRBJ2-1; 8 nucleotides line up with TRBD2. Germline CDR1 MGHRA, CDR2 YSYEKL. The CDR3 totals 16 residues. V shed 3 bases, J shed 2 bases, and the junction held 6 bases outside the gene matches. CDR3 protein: CASSQLLADAYNEQFF. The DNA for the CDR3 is TGCGCCAGCAGCCAGTTACTAGCGGACGCCTACAATGAGCAGTTCTTC.

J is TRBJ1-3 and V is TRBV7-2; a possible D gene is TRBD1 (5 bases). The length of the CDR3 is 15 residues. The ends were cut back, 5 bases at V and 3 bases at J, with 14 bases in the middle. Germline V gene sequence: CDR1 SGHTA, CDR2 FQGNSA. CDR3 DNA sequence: TGTGCCAGCAGCCTTGAGAGGGGAGGTGGAAACACCATATATTTT. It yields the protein CASSLERGGGNTIYF.

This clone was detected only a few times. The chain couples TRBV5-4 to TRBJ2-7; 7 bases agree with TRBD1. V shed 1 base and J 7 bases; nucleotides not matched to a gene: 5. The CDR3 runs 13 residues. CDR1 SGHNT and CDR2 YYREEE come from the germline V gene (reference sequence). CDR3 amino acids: CASSLFEGAEQYV. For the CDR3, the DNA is TGTGCCAGCAGCTTGTTTGAGGGGGCAGAGCAGTACGTC.

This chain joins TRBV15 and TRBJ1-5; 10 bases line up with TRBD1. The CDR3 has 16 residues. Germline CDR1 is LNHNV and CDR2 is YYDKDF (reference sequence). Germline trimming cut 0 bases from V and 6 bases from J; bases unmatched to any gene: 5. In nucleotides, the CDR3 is TGTGCCACCAGCAGAGATCTGGGGGACAGGGGTCAGCCCCAGCATTTT. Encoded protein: CATSRDLGDRGQPQHF.

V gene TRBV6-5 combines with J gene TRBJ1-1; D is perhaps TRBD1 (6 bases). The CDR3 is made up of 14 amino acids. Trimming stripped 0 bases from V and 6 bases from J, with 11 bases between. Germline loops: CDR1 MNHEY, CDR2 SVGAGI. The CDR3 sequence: CASSYSPQGPEAFF. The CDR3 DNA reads TGTGCCAGCAGTTACTCTCCACAGGGTCCTGAAGCTTTCTTT.

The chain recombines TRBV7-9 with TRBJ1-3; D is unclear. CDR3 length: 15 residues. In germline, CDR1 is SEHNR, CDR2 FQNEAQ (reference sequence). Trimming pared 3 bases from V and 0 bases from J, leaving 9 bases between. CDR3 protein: CASSFSGYSGNTIYF. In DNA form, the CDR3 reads TGTGCCAGCAGCTTTAGCGGATACTCTGGAAACACCATATATTTT.

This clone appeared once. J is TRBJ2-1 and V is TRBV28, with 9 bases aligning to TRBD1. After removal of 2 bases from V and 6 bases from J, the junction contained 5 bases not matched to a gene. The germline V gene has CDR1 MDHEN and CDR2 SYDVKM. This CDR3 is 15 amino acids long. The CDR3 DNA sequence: TGTGCCAGCAGTTTAATACAGGGGGCATTCAATGAGCAGTTCTTC. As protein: CASSLIQGAFNEQFF.

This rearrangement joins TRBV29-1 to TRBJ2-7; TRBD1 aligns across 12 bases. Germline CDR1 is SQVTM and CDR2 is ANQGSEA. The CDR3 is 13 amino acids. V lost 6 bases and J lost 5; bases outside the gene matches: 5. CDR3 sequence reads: CSVTGQGANEQYF. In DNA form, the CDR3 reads TGCAGCGTGACGGGACAGGGGGCTAACGAGCAGTACTTC.

CDR3 sequence: CASSQAGEREQFF. The CDR3, as DNA: TGCGCCAGCAGCCAAGCAGGGGAGCGTGAGCAGTTCTTC. This sequence joins TRBV4-1 and TRBJ2-1, with D possibly matching TRBD1 (6 bases). V gave up 1 base and J gave up 9 bases, with 10 bases separating them. This CDR3 spans 13 amino acids. Per the germline V gene, CDR1 is MGHRA and CDR2 is YSYEKL.

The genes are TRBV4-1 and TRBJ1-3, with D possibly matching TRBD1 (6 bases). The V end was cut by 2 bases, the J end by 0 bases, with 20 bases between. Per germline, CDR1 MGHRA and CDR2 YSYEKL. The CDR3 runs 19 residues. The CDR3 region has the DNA TGCGCCAGCAGCCAACCCATGGGGGCCCTCACTTTCTCTGGAAACACCATATATTTT. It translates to CASSQPMGALTFSGNTIYF.

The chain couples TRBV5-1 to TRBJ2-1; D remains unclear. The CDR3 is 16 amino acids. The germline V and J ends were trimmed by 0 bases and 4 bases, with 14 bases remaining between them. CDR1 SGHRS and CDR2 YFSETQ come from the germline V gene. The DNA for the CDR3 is TGCGCCAGCAGCTTGGGGGCTCCCACAATTTACAATGAGCAGTTCTTC. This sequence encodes CASSLGAPTIYNEQFF.

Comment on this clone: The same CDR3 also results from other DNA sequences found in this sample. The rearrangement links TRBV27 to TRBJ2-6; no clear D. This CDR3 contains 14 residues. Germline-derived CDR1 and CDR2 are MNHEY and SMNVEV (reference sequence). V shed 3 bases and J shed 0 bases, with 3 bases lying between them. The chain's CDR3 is CASSFSSGANVLTF. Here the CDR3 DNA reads TGTGCCAGCAGTTTCAGCTCTGGGGCCAACGTCCTGACTTTC.

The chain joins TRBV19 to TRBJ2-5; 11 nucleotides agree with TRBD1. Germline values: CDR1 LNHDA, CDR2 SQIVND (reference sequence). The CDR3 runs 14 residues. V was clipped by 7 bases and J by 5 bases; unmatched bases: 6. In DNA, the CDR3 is TGTGCCAGTAATAAGGACAGGGGGCTGGAGACCCAGTACTTC. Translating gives CASNKDRGLETQYF.

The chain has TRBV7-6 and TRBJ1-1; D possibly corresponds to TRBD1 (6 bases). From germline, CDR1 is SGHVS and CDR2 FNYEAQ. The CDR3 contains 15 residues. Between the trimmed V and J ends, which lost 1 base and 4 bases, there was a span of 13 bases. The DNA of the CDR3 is TGTGCCAGCAGCTTAGACAGGGTCTCGGGCACTGAAGCTTTCTTT. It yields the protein CASSLDRVSGTEAFF. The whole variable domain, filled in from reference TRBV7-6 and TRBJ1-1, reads GAGVSQSPRYKVTKRGQDVALRCDPISGHVSLYWYRQALGQGPEFLTYFNYEAQQDKSGLPNDRFSAERPEGSISTLTIQRTEQRDSAMYRCASSLDRVSGTEAFFGQGTRLTVV.

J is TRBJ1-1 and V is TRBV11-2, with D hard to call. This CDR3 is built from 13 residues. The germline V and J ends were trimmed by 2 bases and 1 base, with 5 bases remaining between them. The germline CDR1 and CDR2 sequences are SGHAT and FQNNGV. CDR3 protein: CASSLTPNTEAFF. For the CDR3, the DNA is TGTGCCAGCAGCTTAACACCGAACACTGAAGCTTTCTTT. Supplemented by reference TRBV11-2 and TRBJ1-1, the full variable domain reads EAGVAQSPRYKIIEKRQSVAFWCNPISGHATLYWYQQILGQGPKLLIQFQNNGVVDDSQLPKDRFSAERLKGVDSTLKIQPAKLEDSAVYLCASSLTPNTEAFFGQGTRLTVV.

The CDR3 DNA is TGTGCCAGCAGCGTGCACAGACAGGGGGCGCGGGATACGCAGTATTTT. Residues: CASSVHRQGARDTQYF. V gene TRBV9 combines with J gene TRBJ2-3, with 10 bases aligning to TRBD1. Trimming removed 2 bases from V and 6 bases from J; junction bases left unmatched: 9. Germline V lookup: CDR1 SGDLS, CDR2 YYNGEE. The CDR3 runs 16 residues.

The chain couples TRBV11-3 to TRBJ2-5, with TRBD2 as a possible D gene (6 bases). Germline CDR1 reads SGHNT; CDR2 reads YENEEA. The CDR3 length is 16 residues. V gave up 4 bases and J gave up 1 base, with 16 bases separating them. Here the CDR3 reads CASSSYTRGTQETQYF. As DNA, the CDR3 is TGTGCCAGCAGCTCTTACACCCGCGGGACCCAAGAGACCCAGTACTTC.

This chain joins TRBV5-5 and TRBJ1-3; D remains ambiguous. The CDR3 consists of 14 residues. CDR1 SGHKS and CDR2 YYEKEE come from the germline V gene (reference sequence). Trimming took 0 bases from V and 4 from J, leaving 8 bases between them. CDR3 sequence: CASSLGAGGNTIYF. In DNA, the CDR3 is TGTGCCAGCAGCTTGGGGGCGGGCGGAAACACCATATATTTT.

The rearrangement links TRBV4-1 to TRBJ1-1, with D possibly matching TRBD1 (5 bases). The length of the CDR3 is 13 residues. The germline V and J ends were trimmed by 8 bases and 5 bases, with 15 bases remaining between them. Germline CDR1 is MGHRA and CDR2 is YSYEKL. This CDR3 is CASLGRVGTEAFF. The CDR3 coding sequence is TGCGCCAGCCTGGGCAGGGTAGGAACTGAAGCTTTCTTT.

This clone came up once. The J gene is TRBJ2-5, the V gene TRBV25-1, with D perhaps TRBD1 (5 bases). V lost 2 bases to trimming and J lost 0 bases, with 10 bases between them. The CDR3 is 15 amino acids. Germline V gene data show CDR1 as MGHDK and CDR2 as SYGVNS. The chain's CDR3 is CASSEIDRDQETQYF. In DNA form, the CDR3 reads TGTGCCAGCAGTGAAATCGACAGAGACCAAGAGACCCAGTACTTC.

CDR3 loop: CASSLTGTYSYEQYF. The CDR3 DNA is TGTGCCAGCAGTTTAACCGGGACTTACTCCTACGAGCAGTACTTC. The V and J genes are TRBV27 and TRBJ2-7; D is possibly TRBD2 (6 bases). Trimming removed 2 bases from V and 0 bases from J, with 11 bases in between. Germline CDR1 MNHEY, CDR2 SMNVEV (reference sequence). The CDR3 runs to 15 residues.

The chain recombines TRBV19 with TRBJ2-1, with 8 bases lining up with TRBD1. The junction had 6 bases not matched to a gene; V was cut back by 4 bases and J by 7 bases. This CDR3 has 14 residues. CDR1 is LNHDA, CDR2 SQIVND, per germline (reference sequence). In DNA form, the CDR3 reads TGTGCCAGTAGTACGACAGGGGTCTCAAATGAGCAGTTCTTC. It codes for CASSTTGVSNEQFF.

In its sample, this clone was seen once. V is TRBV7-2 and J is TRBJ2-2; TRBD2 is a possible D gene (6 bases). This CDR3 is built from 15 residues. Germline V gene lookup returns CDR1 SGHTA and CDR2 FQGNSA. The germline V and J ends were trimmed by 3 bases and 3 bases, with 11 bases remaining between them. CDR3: CASSFLGGDTGELFF. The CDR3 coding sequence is TGTGCCAGCAGCTTCCTAGGAGGGGACACCGGGGAGCTGTTTTTT.

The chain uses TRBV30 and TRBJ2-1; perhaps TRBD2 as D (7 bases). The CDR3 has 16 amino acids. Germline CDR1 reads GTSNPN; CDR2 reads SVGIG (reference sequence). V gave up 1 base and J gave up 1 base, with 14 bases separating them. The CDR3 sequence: CAWSEGGRWSYNEQFF. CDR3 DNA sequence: TGTGCCTGGAGTGAGGGGGGGCGCTGGTCCTACAATGAGCAGTTCTTC. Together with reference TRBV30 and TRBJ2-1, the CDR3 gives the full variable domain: SQTIHQWPATLVQPVGSPLSLECTVEGTSNPNLYWYRQAAGRGLQLLFYSVGIGQISSEVPQNLSASRPQDRQFILSSKKLLLSDSGFYLCAWSEGGRWSYNEQFFGPGTRLTVL.